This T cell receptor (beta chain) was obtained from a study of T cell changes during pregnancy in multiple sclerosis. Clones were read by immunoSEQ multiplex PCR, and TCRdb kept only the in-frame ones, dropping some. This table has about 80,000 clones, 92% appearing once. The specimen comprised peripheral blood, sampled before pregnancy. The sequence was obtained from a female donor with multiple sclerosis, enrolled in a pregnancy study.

CDR3 in amino acids: CASSQELKSTDTQYF. The CDR3 coding sequence is TGCGCCAGCAGCCAAGAACTGAAAAGCACAGATACGCAGTATTTT. This chain joins TRBV4-3 and TRBJ2-3; D is unclear. Germline V lookup: CDR1 LGHNA, CDR2 YSLEER. Deletions cut 0 bases from V and 0 bases from J, with 7 bases between. The CDR3 is made up of 15 amino acids.